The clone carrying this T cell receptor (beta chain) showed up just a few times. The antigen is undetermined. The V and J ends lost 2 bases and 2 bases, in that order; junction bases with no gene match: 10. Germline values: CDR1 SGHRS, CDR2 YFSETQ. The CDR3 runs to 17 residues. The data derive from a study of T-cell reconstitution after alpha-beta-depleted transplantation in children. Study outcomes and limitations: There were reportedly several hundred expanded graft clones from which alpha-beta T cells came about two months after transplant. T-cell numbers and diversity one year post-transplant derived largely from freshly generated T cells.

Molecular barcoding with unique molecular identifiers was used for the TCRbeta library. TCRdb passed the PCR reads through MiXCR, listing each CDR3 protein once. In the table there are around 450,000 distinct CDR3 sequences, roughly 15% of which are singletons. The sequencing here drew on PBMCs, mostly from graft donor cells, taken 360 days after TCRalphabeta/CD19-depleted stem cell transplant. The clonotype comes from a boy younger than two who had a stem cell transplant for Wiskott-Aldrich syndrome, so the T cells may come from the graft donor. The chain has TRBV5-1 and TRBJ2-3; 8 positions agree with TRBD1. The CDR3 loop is CASSLIPTGVITDTQYF. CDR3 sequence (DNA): TGCGCCAGCAGCTTAATTCCGACAGGGGTGATCACAGATACGCAGTATTTT.